The rows below give T cell receptor beta chains drawn from one sample of a study of molecular identifiers for immune sequencing clone quantification. Each CDR3 protein gets one entry after TCRdb re-called the PCR reads with MiXCR. The table lists over 550,000 distinct CDR3 sequences, about 25% of them singletons, with about 0.8% in the top ten. The sample taken for sequencing was naive CD8+ T cells from blood, with Jurkat cell RNA spiked in. The receptors originated from a human donor in good health. Some libraries in this study had Jurkat cell RNA spiked in. Each CDR3 is given with its conserved first and last residue. A D gene is named only where the DNA matches it firmly. Clone size, where shown, is once, few, many, or a class for clones that have expanded.

D gene,clone size,V gene,J gene,CDR3 DNA,CDR3 protein
TRBD1,-,TRBV5-1,TRBJ1-2,TGCGCCAGCAGTGATAACCCGGGACAGGGGAATGGCTACACCTTC,CASSDNPGQGNGYTF
-,many,TRBV3-1,TRBJ2-7,TGTGCCAGCAGCCGGGACAACTACGAGCAGTACTTC,CASSRDNYEQYF
TRBD2,many,TRBV12-3/TRBV12-4,TRBJ2-3,TGTGCCAGCAGTTTAGAGCGGGGGGGTGATACGCAGTATTTT,CASSLERGGDTQYF
-,many,TRBV25-1,TRBJ1-1,TGTGCCAGCAGTGAATGGGACACTGAAGCTTTCTTT,CASSEWDTEAFF
TRBD2,-,TRBV27,TRBJ2-7,TGTGCCAGCACCAGGGCTAGCGGCCCCTACGAGCAGTACTTC,CASTRASGPYEQYF
-,many,TRBV9,TRBJ1-1,TGTGCCAGCAGCGTAGGAGGGCACACTGAAGCTTTCTTT,CASSVGGHTEAFF
-,many,TRBV6-6,TRBJ2-7,TGTGCCAGCAGTTATTACATCTACGAGCAGTACTTC,CASSYYIYEQYF
-,-,TRBV12-3/TRBV12-4,TRBJ1-4,TGTGCCAGCAGAACCGGGACATCAAATGAAAAACTGTTTTTT,CASRTGTSNEKLFF
TRBD2,few,TRBV7-2,TRBJ2-5,TGTGCCAGCAGCCCAAGACTAGCGGGGGGGCAAGAGACCCAGTACTTC,CASSPRLAGGQETQYF
-,many,TRBV6-2/TRBV6-3,TRBJ2-5,TGTGCCAGCAGACAAAGGATGGAAGAGACCCAGTACTTC,CASRQRMEETQYF
TRBD2,-,TRBV6-2/TRBV6-3,TRBJ2-5,TGTGCCAGCAGTTACTCAACTAGCGGGGGGATCCAAGAGACCCAGTACTTC,CASSYSTSGGIQETQYF
-,many,TRBV5-4,TRBJ1-2,TGTGCCAGCAGCTTGCTTCCCGCTAACTATGGCTACACCTTC,CASSLLPANYGYTF
TRBD1,many,TRBV20-1,TRBJ2-7,TGCAGTGCTCGTAGATCACCCATACAGGGGATTGAGTACGAGCAGTACTTC,CSARRSPIQGIEYEQYF
-,-,TRBV27,TRBJ1-1,TGTGCCAGCAGTTTATTGGGCAGGGAAGCTTTCTTT,CASSLLGREAFF
TRBD2,-,TRBV12-3/TRBV12-4,TRBJ2-1,TGTGCCAGCAGTCCCTGGACTAGCGGCTACAATGAGCAGTTCTTC,CASSPWTSGYNEQFF
-,many,TRBV9,TRBJ2-7,TGTGCCAGCAGCTTAAACGGGGGCAGCGGCTACGAGCAGTACTTC,CASSLNGGSGYEQYF
-,-,TRBV6-2/TRBV6-3,TRBJ2-1,TGTGCCAGCAGTCCAGTTGGGGGGGGCCGGGGTGAGCAGTTCTTC,CASSPVGGGRGEQFF
TRBD1,-,TRBV6-1,TRBJ2-3,TGTGCCAGCAGTGTGTGGGACAGGGTATTAGACACAGATACGCAGTATTTT,CASSVWDRVLDTDTQYF
TRBD1,few,TRBV7-6,TRBJ2-1,TGTGCCAGCAGCTCCGACGGGACAGTATACAATGAGCAGTTCTTC,CASSSDGTVYNEQFF
-,few,TRBV6-1,TRBJ2-5,TGTGCCAGCAGTGAATACCCGTCGCGGGGCCAAACCTCAGAGACCCAGTACTTC,CASSEYPSRGQTSETQYF
-,-,TRBV7-9,TRBJ2-5,TGTGCCAGCAGCTTTCCGGGGGCTGGGGAGACCCGGTACTTC,CASSFPGAGETRYF
TRBD2,-,TRBV9,TRBJ2-3,TGTGCCAGCAGTGGGGGGAGGGTGGCAGATACGCAGTATTTT,CASSGGRVADTQYF
-,many,TRBV6-2/TRBV6-3,TRBJ1-1,TGTGCCAGTCCCTGGGACGAGAAAGATGAAGCTTTCTTT,CASPWDEKDEAFF
-,few,TRBV11-1,TRBJ1-1,TGTGCCAGCAGCTTATTGGCCAGGCGGAACACTGAAGCTTTCTTT,CASSLLARRNTEAFF
-,many,TRBV14,TRBJ2-2,TGTGCCAGCAGCCAAACAGGAAACACCGGGGAGCTGTTTTTT,CASSQTGNTGELFF
TRBD2,-,TRBV7-6,TRBJ2-1,TGTGCCAGCAGCTACTTAGCGGGAGGGAAGCATGAGCAGTTCTTC,CASSYLAGGKHEQFF
-,many,TRBV5-6,TRBJ2-5,TGTGCCAGCAGCTTGGATTGGAAGACCCAGTACTTC,CASSLDWKTQYF
-,few,TRBV6-2/TRBV6-3,TRBJ2-7,TGTGCCAGCAGCCCCGGACCCTACGAGCAGTGCTTC,CASSPGPYEQCF
-,once,TRBV5-4,TRBJ2-3,TGTGCCAGCAGCTTGACCCGGGCTGGCACAGATACGCAGTATTTT,CASSLTRAGTDTQYF
-,-,TRBV12-3/TRBV12-4,TRBJ1-2,TGTGCCAGCAGTCCCGGGAACGACTATGGCTACACCTTC,CASSPGNDYGYTF
-,-,TRBV18,TRBJ2-3,TGTGCCAGCTCACCTTCTCCCCCAGGGGAGTATTCAGATACGCAGTATTTT,CASSPSPPGEYSDTQYF
TRBD2,-,TRBV2,TRBJ2-7,TGTGCCAGCAAGGAACTAGCGGGAGACTCCTACGAGCAGTACTTC,CASKELAGDSYEQYF
-,-,TRBV19,TRBJ2-7,TGTGCCAGTAGTTTTGCTGGGGGGTGGTACGAGCAGTACTTC,CASSFAGGWYEQYF
-,few,TRBV7-9,TRBJ2-7,TGTGCCAGCAGCTTAGCTCCAGGGGGGACAAGTATCTACGAGCAGTACTTC,CASSLAPGGTSIYEQYF